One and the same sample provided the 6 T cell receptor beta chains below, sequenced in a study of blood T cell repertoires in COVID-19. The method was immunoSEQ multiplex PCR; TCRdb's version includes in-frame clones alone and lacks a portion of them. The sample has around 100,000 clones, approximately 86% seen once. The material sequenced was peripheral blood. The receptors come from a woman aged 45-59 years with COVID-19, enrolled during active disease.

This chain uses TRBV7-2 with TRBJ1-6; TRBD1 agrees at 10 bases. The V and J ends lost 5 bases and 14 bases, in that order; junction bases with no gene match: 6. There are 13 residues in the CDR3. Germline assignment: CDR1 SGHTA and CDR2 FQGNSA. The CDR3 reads CASSGTGVQALHF. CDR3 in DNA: TGTGCCAGCAGCGGGACAGGGGTACAGGCCCTCCACTTT.

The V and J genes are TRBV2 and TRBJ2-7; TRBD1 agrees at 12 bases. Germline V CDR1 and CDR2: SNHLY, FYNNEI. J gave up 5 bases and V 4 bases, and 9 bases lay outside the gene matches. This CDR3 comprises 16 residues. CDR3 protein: CASSGNSGTGGNEQYF. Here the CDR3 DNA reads TGTGCCAGCAGTGGTAACTCCGGGACAGGGGGCAACGAGCAGTACTTC.

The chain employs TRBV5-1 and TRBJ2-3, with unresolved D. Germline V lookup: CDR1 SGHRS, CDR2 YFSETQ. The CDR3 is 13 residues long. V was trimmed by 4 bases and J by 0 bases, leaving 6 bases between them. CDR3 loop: CASSPGSTDTQYF. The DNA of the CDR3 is TGCGCCAGCAGCCCCGGTAGCACAGATACGCAGTATTTT.

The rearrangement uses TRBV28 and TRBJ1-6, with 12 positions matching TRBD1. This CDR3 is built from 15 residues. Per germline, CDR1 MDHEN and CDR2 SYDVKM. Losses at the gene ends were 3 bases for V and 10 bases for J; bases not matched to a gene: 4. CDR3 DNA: TGTGCCAGCAGTTTGGGGACAGGGGGCGTATCACCCCTCCACTTT. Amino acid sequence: CASSLGTGGVSPLHF.

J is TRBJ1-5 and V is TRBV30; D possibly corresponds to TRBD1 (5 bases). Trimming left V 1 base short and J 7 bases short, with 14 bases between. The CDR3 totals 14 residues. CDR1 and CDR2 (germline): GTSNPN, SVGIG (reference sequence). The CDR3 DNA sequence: TGTGCCTGGAGTGGCGGCGGGGGGGGACAGCCCCAGCATTTT. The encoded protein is CAWSGGGGGQPQHF. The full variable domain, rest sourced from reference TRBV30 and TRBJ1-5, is SQTIHQWPATLVQPVGSPLSLECTVEGTSNPNLYWYRQAAGRGLQLLFYSVGIGQISSEVPQNLSASRPQDRQFILSSKKLLLSDSGFYLCAWSGGGGGQPQHFGDGTRLSIL.

The CDR3 DNA is TGTGCCAGCAGCTTCAGGGGGCGCGGTGAAGCTTTCTTT. Translated, it gives CASSFRGRGEAFF. V and J are TRBV6-5 and TRBJ1-1, with 8 bases fitting TRBD1. Germline assignment: CDR1 MNHEY and CDR2 SVGAGI. The CDR3 spans 13 residues. Trimming took 6 bases from V and 7 from J; bases not matched to a gene: 7.